The 10 T cell receptor beta chains below come from one sample, sequenced in a study of T cell responses to AZD1222 COVID-19 vaccine. Sequenced by immunoSEQ multiplex PCR; TCRdb stores in-frame clones only, minus some. The table has some 150,000 clones, approximately 91% seen once. The input for sequencing was peripheral blood, taken after recovery from COVID-19. Receptor source: an adult who had recovered from COVID-19.

The chain employs TRBV4-3 and TRBJ2-7; 7 positions agree with TRBD2. Germline V gene data show CDR1 as LGHNA and CDR2 as YSLEER. V lost 0 bases and J lost 6; bases outside the gene matches: 5. This CDR3 has 14 residues. The CDR3 reads CASSQDGREGEQYF. DNA for the CDR3: TGCGCCAGCAGCCAAGATGGCAGGGAGGGCGAGCAGTACTTC.

This clone appeared a few times. The chain carries TRBV2 and TRBJ1-6, with D possibly being TRBD1 (6 bases). V lost 6 bases and J 2 bases, leaving 11 bases between the germline ends. The CDR3 runs 15 residues. The germline V gene has CDR1 SNHLY and CDR2 FYNNEI. The CDR3 reads CASRKDRAYNSPLHF. CDR3 nucleotides: TGTGCCAGCAGGAAGGACAGAGCCTATAATTCACCCCTCCACTTT.

This clone has just one count. The genes are TRBV4-1 and TRBJ1-1, with no clear D. V was clipped by 0 bases and J by 1 base, with 9 bases between them. Per the germline V gene, CDR1 is MGHRA and CDR2 is YSYEKL. The CDR3 has 15 amino acids. CDR3 coding DNA: TGCGCCAGCAGCCAAGATCTCAGGTCGAACACTGAAGCTTTCTTT. It yields the protein CASSQDLRSNTEAFF.

The chain recombines TRBV5-6 with TRBJ1-5; maybe TRBD1 (5 bases). V was cut by 3 bases and J by 2 bases, with 12 bases left in between. The CDR3 is 15 amino acids. Germline V gene lookup returns CDR1 SGHDT and CDR2 YYEEEE. CDR3 amino acids: CASSSGWGGNQPQHF. The CDR3, as DNA: TGTGCCAGCAGCTCGGGATGGGGGGGCAATCAGCCCCAGCATTTT.

This clone has only one observation. J is TRBJ1-4 and V is TRBV28; TRBD1 agrees at 7 bases. The CDR3 loop spans 14 amino acids. Looked up from germline, CDR1 is MDHEN and CDR2 is SYDVKM. V was clipped by 6 bases and J by 7 bases; unmatched bases: 8. The CDR3 protein is CASSEGGRGEKLFF. The CDR3 bases are TGTGCCAGCAGCGAAGGGGGCAGGGGTGAAAAACTGTTTTTT.

This chain joins TRBV5-1 and TRBJ2-2; D may be TRBD2 (6 bases). Trimming left V 4 bases short and J 3 bases short, with 13 bases between. The V gene's germline CDR1 is SGHRS and CDR2 YFSETQ. The CDR3 has 15 residues. The DNA for the CDR3 is TGCGCCAGCAGCAACGGGGACTCCTACACCGGGGAGCTGTTTTTT. Translation gives CASSNGDSYTGELFF.

The rearrangement links TRBV28 to TRBJ2-1; 7 nucleotides align to TRBD2. V lost 5 bases, J lost 0 bases, and 7 bases stayed unmatched. The CDR3 consists of 16 residues. Germline CDR1 and CDR2: MDHEN and SYDVKM. CDR3: CASSKTSRFSYNEQFF. The CDR3 nucleotides read TGTGCCAGCAGTAAGACTAGCCGATTCTCCTACAATGAGCAGTTCTTC.

V gene TRBV5-1 combines with J gene TRBJ1-5; D unresolved. The CDR3 loop spans 14 amino acids. Germline V lookup: CDR1 SGHRS, CDR2 YFSETQ. Trimming shortened V by 0 bases and J by 5 bases, and 9 bases separated the two germline ends. CDR3 DNA sequence: TGCGCCAGCAGCTTGGGGGGTGGGGATCAGCCCCAGCATTTT. It translates to CASSLGGGDQPQHF.

J is TRBJ2-4 and V is TRBV7-8; 10 bases agree with TRBD2. Per the germline V gene, CDR1 is SGHVS and CDR2 is FQNEAQ. With V trimmed by 5 bases and J by 7 bases, 8 bases remained unmatched. This CDR3 comprises 15 residues. CDR3 sequence (DNA): TGTGCCAGCAGCCCTCTAGCGGGAGTCCTGAACATTCAGTACTTC. Encoded protein: CASSPLAGVLNIQYF.

The chain recombines TRBV9 with TRBJ2-5; D is possibly TRBD1 (6 bases). The CDR3 contains 15 residues. V dropped 2 bases and J dropped 4 bases, with 15 bases sitting between them. Germline V gene sequence: CDR1 SGDLS, CDR2 YYNGEE. The CDR3 region is CASSVETAGVETQYF. Written as DNA, the CDR3 is TGTGCCAGCAGCGTCGAAACCGCAGGGGTAGAGACCCAGTACTTC.